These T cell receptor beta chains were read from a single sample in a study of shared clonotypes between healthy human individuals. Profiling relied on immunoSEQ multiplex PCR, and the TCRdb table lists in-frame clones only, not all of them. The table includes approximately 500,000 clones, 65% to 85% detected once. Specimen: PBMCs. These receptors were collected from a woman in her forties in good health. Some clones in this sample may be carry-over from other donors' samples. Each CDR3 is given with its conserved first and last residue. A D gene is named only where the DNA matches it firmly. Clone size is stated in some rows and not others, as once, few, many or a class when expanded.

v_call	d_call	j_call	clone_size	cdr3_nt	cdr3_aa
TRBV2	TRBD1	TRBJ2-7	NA	TGTGCCAGCAGTGAAGCGCAACAGGGGCACGAGCAGTACTTC	CASSEAQQGHEQYF
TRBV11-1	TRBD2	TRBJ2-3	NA	TGTGCCAGCAGCTTAAGCGGGGGCACAGATACGCAGTATTTT	CASSLSGGTDTQYF
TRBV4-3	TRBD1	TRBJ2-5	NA	TGCGCCAGCAGCCAAAGACAGGGTTTGATGGGAGAGACCCAGTACTTC	CASSQRQGLMGETQYF
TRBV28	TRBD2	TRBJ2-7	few	TGTGCCAGCGGGACTAGTGGATACGAGCAGTACTTC	CASGTSGYEQYF
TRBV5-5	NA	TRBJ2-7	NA	TGTGCCAGCAGCCCGCGACAGGAGTCTCGGGAGCAGTACTTC	CASSPRQESREQYF
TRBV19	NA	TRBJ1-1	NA	TGTGCCAGTCTTCCCCGTTGGGCTTTTGTCACTGAAGCTTTCTTT	CASLPRWAFVTEAFF
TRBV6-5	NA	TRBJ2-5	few	TGTGCCAGCAGTTACGCCGACACCTTGTACCAAGAGACCCAGTACTTC	CASSYADTLYQETQYF
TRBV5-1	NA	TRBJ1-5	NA	TGCGCCAGCAGCCTTGACTTCAATCAGCCCCAGCATTTT	CASSLDFNQPQHF
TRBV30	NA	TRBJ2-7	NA	TGTGCCTGGAGTGCGACAGAGTACGAGCAGTACTTC	CAWSATEYEQYF
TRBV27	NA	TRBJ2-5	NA	TGTGCCAGCAGTCTCCGTTCGGCCCAAGAGACCCAGTACTTC	CASSLRSAQETQYF